The clone carrying this TCR beta chain was found many times. Its antigen is not identified. This sample is drawn from a study of T cell repertoires in cytomegalovirus infection. For the study at large: HLA-B-restricted CMV epitopes that are well studied were used alongside recently identified HLA-C-restricted ones. The public TCR beta signatures pointed to both CMV infection and matching HLA type. Study-level results: Public TCR beta family frequency separated CMV-and-HLA carriers, including in an independent cohort.

V was clipped by 3 bases and J by 5 bases, with 6 bases between them. Germline loops: CDR1 SGHAT, CDR2 FQNNGV. This CDR3 is built from 12 residues. TCRdb analysed the reads with MiXCR anew, one entry per CDR3 protein. The sample yields about 890,000 distinct CDR3 sequences, roughly 31% seen once. The rearrangement links TRBV11-2 to TRBJ2-3; D is unresolved. The origin of this receptor is a human donor in good health (CMV status not recorded). Some clones in this sample may be carry-over from other donors' samples. The specimen comprised cultured CD8+ T cells from PBMCs, sampled from culture after CMV antigen stimulation. In DNA, the CDR3 is TGTGCCAGCAGCTTGGATCTAGATACGCAGTATTTT. Its translation: CASSLDLDTQYF.